The entry below describes one T cell receptor beta chain. These data originate in a study of CD8 T cells in Susac syndrome. Reverse transcription of about 0.45 to 1 ug RNA was performed with random hexamers. Each CDR3 protein gets one entry after TCRdb re-called the immunoSEQ multiplex PCR reads with MiXCR. The sample lists under 250,000 distinct CDR3 sequences, about 93% occurring once. V was pared by 7 bases and J by 4 bases, with 10 bases between. This CDR3 comprises 12 residues. Germline-derived CDR1 and CDR2 are MNHEY and SMNVEV (reference sequence). The J gene is TRBJ2-5, the V gene TRBV27; possible D gene TRBD1, 5 bases. The specimen was CD4+ T cells from PBMCs. This sequence was found in a human donor with multiple sclerosis. The CDR3 DNA follows: TGTGCCAGCAAGGGGCAGGGAGAGACCCAGTACTTC. This codes for CASKGQGETQYF.